Below are 26 T cell receptor beta chains sequenced from a single sample in a study of T-cell reconstitution after alpha-beta-depleted transplantation in children. Unique molecular identifiers featured in how the TCRbeta library was prepared. TCRdb used MiXCR to reprocess the PCR reads, holding one entry per CDR3 protein. The sample has about 870,000 distinct CDR3 sequences; 15% to 20% are singletons. The source material was PBMCs, mostly from graft donor cells, sampled 360 days after TCRalphabeta/CD19-depleted stem cell transplant. These receptors were collected from a male patient under 18 who had a stem cell transplant for acute lymphoblastic leukemia, so the T cells may come from the graft donor.

The chain recombines TRBV12-3 or TRBV12-4 with TRBJ2-1, with TRBD1 as a possible D gene (6 bases). Trimming shortened V by 6 bases and J by 4 bases, and 13 bases separated the two germline ends. This CDR3 is built from 14 residues. The CDR3 here is CASSPWTEYNEQFF. The CDR3 DNA is TGTGCCAGCAGCCCATGGACAGAATACAATGAGCAGTTCTTC.

The sample holds many counts of this clonotype. V usage is TRBV4-1 and J usage is TRBJ2-1; maybe TRBD2 (6 bases). Germline V gene lookup returns CDR1 MGHRA and CDR2 YSYEKL. Trimming removed 1 base at V and 5 bases at J, with 12 bases between. This CDR3 has 15 residues. The chain's CDR3 is CASSQGYSGHNEQFF. The CDR3 bases are TGCGCCAGCAGCCAAGGTTATAGCGGACACAATGAGCAGTTCTTC.

This clonotype has just a few counts. The chain recombines TRBV7-3 with TRBJ2-3; 12 bases fit TRBD2. The CDR3 consists of 18 residues. With V trimmed by 4 bases and J by 3 bases, 11 bases remained unmatched. The germline CDR1 and CDR2 sequences are SGHTA and FQGTGA. CDR3 amino acids: CASSSRGLAGGQTDTQYF. The DNA for the CDR3 is TGTGCCAGCAGCTCTAGGGGGCTAGCGGGAGGGCAGACAGATACGCAGTATTTT. Full variable domain (remainder filled in from reference TRBV7-3 and TRBJ2-3): GAGVSQTPSNKVTEKGKYVELRCDPISGHTALYWYRQSLGQGPEFLIYFQGTGAADDSGLPNDRFFAVRPEGSVSTLKIQRTERGDSAVYLCASSSRGLAGGQTDTQYFGPGTRLTVL.

This chain connects TRBV5-4 to TRBJ2-5; 8 nucleotides align to TRBD1. The CDR3 consists of 15 residues. CDR1 is SGHNT and CDR2 is YYREEE in the germline V gene (reference sequence). Trimming at V came to 4 bases and at J to 3 bases, leaving 8 bases not matched to a gene. The CDR3 nucleotides read TGTGCCAGCAGCCTGGACAGGGCGAGGGAAGAGACCCAGTACTTC. This encodes CASSLDRAREETQYF.

This clonotype turned up a few times. This chain links TRBV15 with TRBJ2-7; 10 nucleotides line up with TRBD1. The CDR3 length is 16 residues. Losses at the gene ends were 7 bases for V and 3 bases for J; bases not matched to a gene: 12. The germline V gene has CDR1 LNHNV and CDR2 YYDKDF (reference sequence). The CDR3 bases are TGTGCCACCATCCAGGGGGACAGGGGACCGCTCTACGAGCAGTACTTC. As protein: CATIQGDRGPLYEQYF. The whole variable domain, remainder taken from reference TRBV15 and TRBJ2-7, is DAMVIQNPRYQVTQFGKPVTLSCSQTLNHNVMYWYQQKSSQAPKLLFHYYDKDFNNEADTPDNFQSRRPNTSFCFLDIRSPGLGDTAMYLCATIQGDRGPLYEQYFGPGTRLTVT.

The CDR3, as DNA: TGTGCCTGGAGTGAGTTCGGACAGGGAACCCCTGAAGCTTTCTTT. It is translated as CAWSEFGQGTPEAFF. The chain links TRBV30 to TRBJ1-1; 8 bases are a match to TRBD1. V gave up 1 base and J gave up 6 bases; unmatched junction bases: 10. This CDR3 contains 15 residues. Germline assignment: CDR1 GTSNPN and CDR2 SVGIG (reference sequence).

This clonotype was counted between two and nine times. The chain joins TRBV6-1 to TRBJ1-5, with no clear D. Between the trimmed V and J ends, which lost 3 bases and 0 bases, there was a span of 9 bases. CDR1 and CDR2 (germline): MNHNS, SASEGT. The CDR3 is 15 residues long. CDR3 nucleotides: TGTGCCAGCAGTGATGGCCTCAATAGCAATCAGCCCCAGCATTTT. It translates to CASSDGLNSNQPQHF.

This clonotype was counted a few times. The V call is TRBV29-1, the J call TRBJ2-2; D may match TRBD1 or TRBD2 (5 bases each). In germline, CDR1 is SQVTM, CDR2 ANQGSEA. V was trimmed by 4 bases and J by 0 bases, leaving 9 bases between them. CDR3 size: 14 residues. CDR3 sequence: CSVAWDPNTGELFF. Here the CDR3 DNA reads TGCAGCGTTGCGTGGGACCCGAACACCGGGGAGCTGTTTTTT.

This clonotype occurred many times. The V gene is TRBV10-3, the J gene TRBJ2-7; 11 bases map to TRBD2. The germline CDR1 and CDR2 sequences are ENHRY and SYGVKD. The CDR3 loop spans 16 amino acids. V was clipped by 0 bases and J by 2 bases; unmatched bases: 3. The CDR3 sequence: CAISESGTSGTYEQYF. CDR3 sequence (DNA): TGTGCCATCAGTGAGTCGGGGACTAGCGGAACCTACGAGCAGTACTTC.

This clonotype was seen a handful of times. The chain couples TRBV20-1 to TRBJ2-3; 7 bases line up with TRBD1. The CDR3 length is 16 residues. V was clipped by 7 bases and J by 0 bases; unmatched bases: 13. Germline V lookup: CDR1 DFQATT, CDR2 SNEGSKA (reference sequence). The chain's CDR3 is CSDFKGAVQSTDTQYF. The CDR3 DNA reads as TGCAGTGATTTTAAGGGGGCGGTACAGAGCACAGATACGCAGTATTTT.

This clonotype was found a few times. The chain recombines TRBV12-3 or TRBV12-4 with TRBJ2-1; no clear D. Trimming left V 1 base short and J 5 bases short, with 12 bases between. This CDR3 is 15 amino acids long. CDR3 region: CASSLVPRNNNEQFF. Here the CDR3 DNA reads TGTGCCAGCAGTTTAGTACCGCGGAATAACAATGAGCAGTTCTTC.

This clonotype was counted a few times. The CDR3 is CSGRTGGFTPNTEAFF. In DNA form, the CDR3 reads TGCAGCGGCCGGACAGGGGGCTTCACCCCGAACACTGAAGCTTTCTTT. This chain links TRBV29-1 with TRBJ1-1; 11 nucleotides match TRBD1. Germline CDR1 SQVTM, CDR2 ANQGSEA. The CDR3 length is 16 residues. V lost 7 bases and J lost 1; bases outside the gene matches: 11.

This clonotype has more than one count but fewer than ten. The chain recombines TRBV7-3 with TRBJ1-6; D is uncertain. Germline V gives CDR1 SGHTA, CDR2 FQGTGA. The CDR3 consists of 13 residues. Trimming removed 2 bases from V and 8 bases from J, with 7 bases in between. The DNA for the CDR3 is TGTGCCAGCAGCTTATCGGTCTATTCACCCCTCCACTTT. It translates to CASSLSVYSPLHF.

The sample holds a few counts of this clonotype. The chain carries TRBV10-3 and TRBJ2-1; TRBD2 agrees at 9 bases. Germline assignment: CDR1 ENHRY and CDR2 SYGVKD. With 1 base clipped from V and 1 base from J, the junction kept 2 bases outside the gene matches. CDR3 length: 16 amino acids. CDR3 sequence (DNA): TGTGCCATCAGTGAGTTCAGCGGGAGGTCCTACAATGAGCAGTTCTTC. Residues: CAISEFSGRSYNEQFF.

This chain's CDR3 is CASILAGAADTQYF. The CDR3 DNA reads TGTGCCAGCATCCTAGCGGGAGCGGCAGATACGCAGTATTTT. The chain links TRBV2 to TRBJ2-3; 10 nucleotides line up with TRBD2. V was clipped by 7 bases and J by 4 bases; unmatched bases: 5. CDR1 and CDR2 from the germline V gene are SNHLY and FYNNEI. CDR3 length: 14 residues.

This chain uses TRBV28 with TRBJ2-3, with TRBD1 identical over 7 bases. There are 13 residues in the CDR3. Germline CDR1 MDHEN, CDR2 SYDVKM. J was trimmed by 8 bases and V by 7 bases; bases with no gene match: 9. The CDR3 sequence: CASNPTGTGTQYF. In DNA, the CDR3 is TGTGCCAGCAACCCGACAGGGACGGGTACGCAGTATTTT.

The rearrangement uses TRBV4-2 and TRBJ2-1; 7 bases are a match to TRBD2. The germline CDR1 and CDR2 sequences are LGHNA and YNFKEQ. J gave up 6 bases and V 1 base, and 6 bases lay outside the gene matches. The CDR3 loop spans 15 amino acids. CDR3 sequence (DNA): TGTGCCAGCAGCCAAGTGACGGGAGGCCTCAATGAGCAGTTCTTC. It encodes CASSQVTGGLNEQFF.

This clonotype came up many times. CDR3 nucleotides: TGTGCCAGCAGCGTTGGGACTATCGGTGAGCAGTTCTTC. Protein product: CASSVGTIGEQFF. The chain combines TRBV7-8 with TRBJ2-1, with 7 bases lining up with TRBD2. Germline trimming cut 5 bases from V and 9 bases from J; bases unmatched to any gene: 7. The CDR3 is made up of 13 amino acids. Germline CDR1 is SGHVS and CDR2 is FQNEAQ.

This clonotype has a handful of counts. The chain combines TRBV3-1 with TRBJ2-7; D may correspond to TRBD1 or TRBD2 (5 bases each). The CDR3 covers 15 residues. Trimming took 0 bases from V and 1 from J, leaving 10 bases between them. The V gene's germline CDR1 is LGHDT and CDR2 YNNKEL (reference sequence). CDR3 sequence: CASSQDWGSSYEQYF. The CDR3, as DNA: TGTGCCAGCAGCCAAGATTGGGGGTCGTCCTACGAGCAGTACTTC.

The V call is TRBV2, the J call TRBJ1-1, with D possibly matching TRBD1 (5 bases). The CDR3 length is 13 residues. Germline V CDR1 and CDR2: SNHLY, FYNNEI. Trimming cost V 6 bases and J 5 bases, with 13 bases left between them. CDR3 protein: CASSALRGTEAFF. The CDR3 DNA is TGTGCCAGCAGCGCCTTGAGGGGTACTGAAGCTTTCTTT.

This clonotype came up a few times. The V and J genes are TRBV7-2 and TRBJ1-2; a possible D gene is TRBD1 (6 bases). V lost 5 bases and J 7 bases, leaving 17 bases between the germline ends. Germline V CDR1 and CDR2: SGHTA, FQGNSA. CDR3 length: 14 amino acids. CDR3 nucleotide sequence: TGTGCCAGCAGCCCGGAACGGACCAGGGGTGGCTACACCTTC. Protein sequence: CASSPERTRGGYTF.

This clonotype was seen at least ten times. The rearrangement uses TRBV9 and TRBJ2-3; D perhaps matches TRBD2 (5 bases). Trimming took off 2 bases at V and 0 bases at J, with 10 bases between the two ends. This CDR3 region has 15 residues. The germline CDR1 and CDR2 sequences are SGDLS and YYNGEE. The DNA of the CDR3 is TGTGCCAGCAGCGTGGTAAGCGGTAGCACAGATACGCAGTATTTT. This encodes CASSVVSGSTDTQYF.

The V call is TRBV2, the J call TRBJ1-4, with 7 bases matching TRBD1. The CDR3 is made up of 15 amino acids. The V segment lost 6 bases and the J segment 5 bases; nucleotides outside the gene matches: 9. CDR1 is SNHLY, CDR2 FYNNEI, per germline. Here the CDR3 DNA reads TGTGCCAGCAGGGTACAGGGGTCCGGGAATGAAAAACTGTTTTTT. Protein product: CASRVQGSGNEKLFF. Combining the CDR3 with reference TRBV2 and TRBJ1-4 gives the whole variable domain EPEVTQTPSHQVTQMGQEVILRCVPISNHLYFYWYRQILGQKVEFLVSFYNNEISEKSEIFDDQFSVERPDGSNFTLKIRSTKLEDSAMYFCASRVQGSGNEKLFFGSGTQLSVL.

The sample holds a few counts of this clonotype. This chain uses TRBV7-6 with TRBJ2-7; D may be TRBD1 (6 bases). Per germline, CDR1 SGHVS and CDR2 FNYEAQ. The V gene lost 4 bases and the J gene lost 5 bases, with 15 bases spanning the gap. CDR3 size: 14 residues. The CDR3, as DNA: TGTGCCAGCAGCTCCCGATTCAGGGGCCACGAGCAGTACTTC. Translated: CASSSRFRGHEQYF.

This clonotype was counted ten times or more. The rearrangement links TRBV20-1 to TRBJ2-3, with D perhaps matching TRBD1 (5 bases). The germline V gene encodes CDR1 DFQATT and CDR2 SNEGSKA (reference sequence). The CDR3 has 15 residues. The V gene lost 3 bases and the J gene lost 5 bases, with 18 bases spanning the gap. The CDR3 loop reads CSASAGAGAEDTQYF. The CDR3 DNA is TGCAGTGCTAGTGCTGGGGCAGGAGCTGAAGATACGCAGTATTTT.

This clonotype was observed a handful of times. The J gene is TRBJ2-7, the V gene TRBV20-1; perhaps TRBD1 as D (6 bases). Trimming removed 7 bases from V and 5 bases from J, with 33 bases in between. CDR1 and CDR2 (germline): DFQATT, SNEGSKA (reference sequence). The CDR3 is 18 residues long. CDR3 sequence (DNA): TGCAGTGGAAGCTTCTGGGGCCAGGGGAGATATATGATCCACGAGCAGTACTTC. Encoded protein: CSGSFWGQGRYMIHEQYF.